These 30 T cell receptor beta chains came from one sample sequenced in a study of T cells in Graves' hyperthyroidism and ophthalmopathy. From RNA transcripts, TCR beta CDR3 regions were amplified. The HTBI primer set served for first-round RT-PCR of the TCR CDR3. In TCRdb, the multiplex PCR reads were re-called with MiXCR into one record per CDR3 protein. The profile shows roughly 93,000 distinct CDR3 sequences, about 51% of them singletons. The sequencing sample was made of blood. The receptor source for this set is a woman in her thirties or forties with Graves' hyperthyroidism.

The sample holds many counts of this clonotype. CDR3 in amino acids: CAISGQGSVNEQFF. The CDR3 DNA reads as TGTGCCATCAGCGGACAGGGGTCCGTCAATGAGCAGTTCTTC. This chain connects TRBV10-3 to TRBJ2-1; 9 nucleotides match TRBD1. CDR1 and CDR2 from the germline V gene are ENHRY and SYGVKD. Germline trimming cut 6 bases from V and 6 bases from J; bases unmatched to any gene: 6. This CDR3 region has 14 residues.

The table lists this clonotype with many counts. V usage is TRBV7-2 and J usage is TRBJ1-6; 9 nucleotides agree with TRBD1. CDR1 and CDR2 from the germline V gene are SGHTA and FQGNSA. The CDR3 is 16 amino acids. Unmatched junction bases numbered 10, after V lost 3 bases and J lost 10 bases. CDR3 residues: CASSFLGQGSASPLHF. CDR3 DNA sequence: TGTGCCAGCAGCTTCCTGGGACAGGGTAGTGCCTCACCCCTCCACTTT.

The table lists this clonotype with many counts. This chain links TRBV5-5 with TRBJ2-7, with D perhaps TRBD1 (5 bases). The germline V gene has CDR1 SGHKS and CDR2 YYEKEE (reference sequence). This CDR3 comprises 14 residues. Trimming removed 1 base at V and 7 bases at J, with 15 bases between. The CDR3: CASSLRRGDLEQYF. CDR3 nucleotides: TGTGCCAGCAGCTTGAGAAGGGGCGATCTGGAGCAGTACTTC.

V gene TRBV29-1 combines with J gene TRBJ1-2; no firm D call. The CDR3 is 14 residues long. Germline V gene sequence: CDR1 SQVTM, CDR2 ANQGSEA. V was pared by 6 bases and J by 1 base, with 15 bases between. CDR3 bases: TGCAGCGTAGGAGTAGCACTAAATAACTATGGCTACACCTTC. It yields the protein CSVGVALNNYGYTF. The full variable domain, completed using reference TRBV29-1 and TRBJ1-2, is SAVISQKPSRDICQRGTSLTIQCQVDSQVTMMFWYRQQPGQSLTLIATANQGSEATYESGFVIDKFPISRPNLTFSTLTVSNMSPEDSSIYLCSVGVALNNYGYTFGSGTRLTVV.

CDR3 in DNA: TGTGCCAGTAGTACAGGGACAGGGGAGGACCAGCCCCAGCATTTT. Its protein product is CASSTGTGEDQPQHF. The chain has TRBV19 and TRBJ1-5, with 10 bases identical to TRBD1. V lost 4 bases and J lost 7; bases outside the gene matches: 7. CDR3 size: 15 residues. Germline CDR1 reads LNHDA; CDR2 reads SQIVND (reference sequence).

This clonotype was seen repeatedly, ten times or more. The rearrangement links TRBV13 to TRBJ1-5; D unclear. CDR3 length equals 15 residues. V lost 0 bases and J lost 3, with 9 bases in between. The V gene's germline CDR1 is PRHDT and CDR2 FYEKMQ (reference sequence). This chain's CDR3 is CASSLGTGDNQPQHF. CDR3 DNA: TGTGCCAGCAGCTTAGGAACCGGAGACAATCAGCCCCAGCATTTT.

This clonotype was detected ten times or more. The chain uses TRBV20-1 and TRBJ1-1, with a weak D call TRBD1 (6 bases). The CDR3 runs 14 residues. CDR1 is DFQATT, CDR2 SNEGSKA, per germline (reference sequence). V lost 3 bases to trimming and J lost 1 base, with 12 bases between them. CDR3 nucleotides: TGCAGTGCTAGTATAGGGGGGACGAACACTGAAGCTTTCTTT. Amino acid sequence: CSASIGGTNTEAFF.

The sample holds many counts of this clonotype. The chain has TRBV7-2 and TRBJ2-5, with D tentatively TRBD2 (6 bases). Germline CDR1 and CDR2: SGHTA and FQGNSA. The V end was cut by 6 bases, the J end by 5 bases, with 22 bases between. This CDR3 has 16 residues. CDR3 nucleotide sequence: TGTGCCAGCAGTTTGCGCGGGGTTGGCCGGATGGAGACCCAGTACTTC. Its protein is CASSLRGVGRMETQYF.

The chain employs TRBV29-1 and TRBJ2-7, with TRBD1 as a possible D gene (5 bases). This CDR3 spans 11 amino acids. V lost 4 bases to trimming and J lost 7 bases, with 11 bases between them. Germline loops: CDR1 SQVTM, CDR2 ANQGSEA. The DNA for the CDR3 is TGCAGCGTTGTAGGGGCGGCGGAGCAGTACTTC. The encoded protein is CSVVGAAEQYF.

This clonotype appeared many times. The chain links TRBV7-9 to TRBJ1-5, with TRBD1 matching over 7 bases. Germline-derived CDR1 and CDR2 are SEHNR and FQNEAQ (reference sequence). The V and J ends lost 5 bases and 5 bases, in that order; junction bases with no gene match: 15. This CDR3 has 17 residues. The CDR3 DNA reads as TGTGCCAGCAGCCTTGAATCTGTTAGGGGGACAGATCAGCCCCAGCATTTT. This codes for CASSLESVRGTDQPQHF.

For the CDR3, the DNA is TGTGCCAGCAGCATCGGACAGGGGGCGAGAGAGACCCAGTACTTC. Translating gives CASSIGQGARETQYF. The J gene is TRBJ2-5, the V gene TRBV7-3; 11 bases align to TRBD1. CDR1 and CDR2 (germline): SGHTA, FQGTGA. This CDR3 has 15 amino acids. V lost 5 bases and J lost 4; bases outside the gene matches: 6.

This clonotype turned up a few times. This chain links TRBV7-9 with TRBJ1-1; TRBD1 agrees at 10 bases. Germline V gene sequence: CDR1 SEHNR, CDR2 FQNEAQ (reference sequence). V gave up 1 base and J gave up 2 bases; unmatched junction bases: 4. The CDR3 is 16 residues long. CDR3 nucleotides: TGTGCCAGCAGCTTAGGGGACAGGGGCTCAAACACTGAAGCTTTCTTT. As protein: CASSLGDRGSNTEAFF.

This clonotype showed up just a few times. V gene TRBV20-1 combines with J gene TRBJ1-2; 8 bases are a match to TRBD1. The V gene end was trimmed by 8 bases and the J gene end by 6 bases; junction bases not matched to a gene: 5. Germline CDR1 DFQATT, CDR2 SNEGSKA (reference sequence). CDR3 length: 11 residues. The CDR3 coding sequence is TGCAGTAGTACAGGGGGGGATGGCTACACCTTC. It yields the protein CSSTGGDGYTF.

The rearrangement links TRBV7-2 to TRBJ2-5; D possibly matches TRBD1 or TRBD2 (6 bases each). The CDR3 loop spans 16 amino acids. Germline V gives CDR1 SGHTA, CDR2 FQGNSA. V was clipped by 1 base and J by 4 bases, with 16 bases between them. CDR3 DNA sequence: TGTGCCAGCAGCTTAGTTGTGTGGGGGGCCGGAGAGACCCAGTACTTC. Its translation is CASSLVVWGAGETQYF.

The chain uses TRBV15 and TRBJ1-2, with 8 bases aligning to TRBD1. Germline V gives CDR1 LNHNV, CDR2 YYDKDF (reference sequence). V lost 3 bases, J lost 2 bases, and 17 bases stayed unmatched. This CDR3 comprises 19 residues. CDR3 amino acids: CATSREWGSQGAQNYGYTF. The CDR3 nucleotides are TGTGCCACCAGCAGGGAATGGGGATCGCAGGGGGCTCAGAACTATGGCTACACCTTC.

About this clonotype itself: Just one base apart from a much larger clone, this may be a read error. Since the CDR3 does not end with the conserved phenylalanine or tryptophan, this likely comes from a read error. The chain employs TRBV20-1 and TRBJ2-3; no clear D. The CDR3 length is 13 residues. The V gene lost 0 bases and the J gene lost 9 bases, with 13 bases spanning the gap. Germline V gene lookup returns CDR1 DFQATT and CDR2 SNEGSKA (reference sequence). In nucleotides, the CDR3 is TGCAGTGCTAGAGACCCGGTTCGAGGAACGCAGTATCTT. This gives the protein CSARDPVRGTQYL.

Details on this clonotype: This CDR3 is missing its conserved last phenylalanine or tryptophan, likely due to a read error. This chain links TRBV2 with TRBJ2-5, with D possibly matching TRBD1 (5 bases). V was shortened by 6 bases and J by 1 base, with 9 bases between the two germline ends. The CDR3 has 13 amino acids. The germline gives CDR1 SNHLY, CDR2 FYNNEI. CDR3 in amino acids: CASSLGPQETQYL. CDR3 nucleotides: TGTGCCAGCAGCTTGGGGCCCCAAGAGACCCAGTACCTC.

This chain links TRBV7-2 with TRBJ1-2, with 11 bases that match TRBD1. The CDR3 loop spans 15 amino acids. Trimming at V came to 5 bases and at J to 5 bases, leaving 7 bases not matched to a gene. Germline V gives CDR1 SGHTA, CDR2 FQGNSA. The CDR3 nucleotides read TGTGCCAGCAGCCCTGGACAGGGGGCGAGTTATGGCTACACCTTC. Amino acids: CASSPGQGASYGYTF.

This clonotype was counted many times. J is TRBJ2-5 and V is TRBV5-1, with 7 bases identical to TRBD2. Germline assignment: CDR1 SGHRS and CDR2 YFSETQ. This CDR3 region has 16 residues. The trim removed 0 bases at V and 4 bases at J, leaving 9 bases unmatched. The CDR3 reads CASSLVAGPGGETQYF. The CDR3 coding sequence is TGCGCCAGCAGCTTGGTAGCGGGCCCTGGGGGAGAGACCCAGTACTTC.

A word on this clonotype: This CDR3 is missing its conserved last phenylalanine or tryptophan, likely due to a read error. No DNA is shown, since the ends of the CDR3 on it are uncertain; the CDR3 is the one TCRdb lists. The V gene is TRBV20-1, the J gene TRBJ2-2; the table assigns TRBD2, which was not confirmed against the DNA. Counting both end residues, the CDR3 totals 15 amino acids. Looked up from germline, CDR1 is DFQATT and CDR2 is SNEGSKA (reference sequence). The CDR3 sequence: CSARGSTRNTGELVL.

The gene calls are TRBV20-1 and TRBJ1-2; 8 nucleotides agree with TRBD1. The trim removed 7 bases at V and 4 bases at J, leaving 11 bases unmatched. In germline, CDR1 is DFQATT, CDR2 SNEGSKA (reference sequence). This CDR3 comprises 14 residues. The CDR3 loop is CSGLEGTGLYGYTF. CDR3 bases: TGCAGTGGCTTGGAGGGGACAGGCCTCTATGGCTACACCTTC.

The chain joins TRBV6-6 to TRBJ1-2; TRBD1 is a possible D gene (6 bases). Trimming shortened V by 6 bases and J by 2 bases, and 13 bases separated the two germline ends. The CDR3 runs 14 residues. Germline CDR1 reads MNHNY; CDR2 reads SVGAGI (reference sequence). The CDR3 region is CASSPMQGNYGYTF. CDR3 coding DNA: TGTGCCAGCAGCCCGATGCAGGGGAACTATGGCTACACCTTC.

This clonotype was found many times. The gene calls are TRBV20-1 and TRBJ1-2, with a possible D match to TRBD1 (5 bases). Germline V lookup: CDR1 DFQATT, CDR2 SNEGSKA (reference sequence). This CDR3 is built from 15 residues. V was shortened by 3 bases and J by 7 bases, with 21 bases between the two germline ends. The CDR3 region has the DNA TGCAGTGCTAGTTACCCCGGGACGACGGACCGTGGCTACACCTTC. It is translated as CSASYPGTTDRGYTF.

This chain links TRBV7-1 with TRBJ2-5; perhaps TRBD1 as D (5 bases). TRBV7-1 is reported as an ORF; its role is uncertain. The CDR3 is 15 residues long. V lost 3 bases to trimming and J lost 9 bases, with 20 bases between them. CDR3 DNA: TGTGCCAGCAGCTCGCGCTGGCAGGGTCAGGCGCCCCAGTACTTC. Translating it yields CASSSRWQGQAPQYF.

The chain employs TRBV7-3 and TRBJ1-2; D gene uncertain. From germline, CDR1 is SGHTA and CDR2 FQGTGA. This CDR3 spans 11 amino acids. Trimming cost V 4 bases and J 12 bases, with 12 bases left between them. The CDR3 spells CASSSGGWNTF. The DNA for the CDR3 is TGTGCCAGCAGCTCAGGAGGTTGGAACACCTTC.

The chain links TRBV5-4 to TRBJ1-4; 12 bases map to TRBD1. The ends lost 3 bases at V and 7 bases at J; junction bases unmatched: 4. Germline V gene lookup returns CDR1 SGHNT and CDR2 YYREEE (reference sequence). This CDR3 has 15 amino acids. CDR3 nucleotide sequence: TGTGCCAGCAGCTCCGGGACAGGGGGCAGTGAAAAACTGTTTTTT. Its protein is CASSSGTGGSEKLFF.

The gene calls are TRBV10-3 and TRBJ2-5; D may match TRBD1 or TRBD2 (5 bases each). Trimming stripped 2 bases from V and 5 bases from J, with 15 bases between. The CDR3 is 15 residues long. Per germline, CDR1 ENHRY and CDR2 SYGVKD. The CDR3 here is CAISETGPPRETQYF. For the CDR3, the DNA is TGTGCCATCAGTGAGACGGGACCACCAAGGGAGACCCAGTACTTC.

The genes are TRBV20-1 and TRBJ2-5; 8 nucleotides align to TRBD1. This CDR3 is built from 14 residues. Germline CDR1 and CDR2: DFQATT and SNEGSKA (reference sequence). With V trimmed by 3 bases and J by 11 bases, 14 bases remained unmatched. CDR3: CSASAPTGVRTQYF. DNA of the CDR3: TGCAGTGCTAGTGCCCCGACAGGGGTAAGGACTCAGTACTTC.

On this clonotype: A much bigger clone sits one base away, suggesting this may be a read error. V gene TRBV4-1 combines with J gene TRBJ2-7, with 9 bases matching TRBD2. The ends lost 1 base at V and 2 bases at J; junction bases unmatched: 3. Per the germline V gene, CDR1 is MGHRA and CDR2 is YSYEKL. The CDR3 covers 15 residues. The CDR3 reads CASSQGSSGTYEQYF. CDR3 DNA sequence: TGCGCCAGCAGCCAAGGGTCTAGCGGGACCTACGAGCAGTACTTC.

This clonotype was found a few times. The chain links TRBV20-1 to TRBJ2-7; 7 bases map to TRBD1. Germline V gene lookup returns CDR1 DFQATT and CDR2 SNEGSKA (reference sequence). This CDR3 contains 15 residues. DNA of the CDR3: TGCAGCGTTCCGCCTTCAACAGGGGCGGCCTACGAGCAGTACTTC. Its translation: CSVPPSTGAAYEQYF.